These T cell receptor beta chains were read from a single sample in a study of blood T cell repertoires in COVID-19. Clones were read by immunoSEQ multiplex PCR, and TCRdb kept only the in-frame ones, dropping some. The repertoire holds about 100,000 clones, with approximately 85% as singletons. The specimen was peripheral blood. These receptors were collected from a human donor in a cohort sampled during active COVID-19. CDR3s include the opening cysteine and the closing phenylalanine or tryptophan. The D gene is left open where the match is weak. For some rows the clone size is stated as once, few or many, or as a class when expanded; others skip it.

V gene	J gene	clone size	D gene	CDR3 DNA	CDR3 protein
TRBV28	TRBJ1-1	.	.	TGTGCCAGCAGTTTATTGTTTAATCCCCCACAGGGCCGGGCCAGAAAGCACACTGAAGCTTTCTTT	CASSLLFNPPQGRARKHTEAFF
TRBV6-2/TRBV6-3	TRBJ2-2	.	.	TGTGCCAGCAGTTACCCCAGGAACACCGGGGAGCTGTTTTTT	CASSYPRNTGELFF
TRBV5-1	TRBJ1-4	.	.	TGCGCCAGCAGCCCCCAACAGGCGATAAATGAAAAACTGTTTTTT	CASSPQQAINEKLFF
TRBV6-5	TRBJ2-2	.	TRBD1	TGTGCCAGCAGTTATCAGACAGGGGGCGGCGGGGAGCTGTTTTTT	CASSYQTGGGGELFF
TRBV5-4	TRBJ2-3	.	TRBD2	TGTGCCAGCAGCTCTAGGACTAGCGGGGGTGGAGATACGCAGTATTTT	CASSSRTSGGGDTQYF
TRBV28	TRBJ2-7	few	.	TGTGCCAGCAGATTAAGCGGCTACGAGCAGTACTTC	CASRLSGYEQYF
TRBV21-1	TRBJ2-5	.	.	TGTGCCAGCAGCCCGCCTAGCGGGGTACAAGAGACCCAGTACTTC	CASSPPSGVQETQYF
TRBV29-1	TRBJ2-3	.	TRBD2	TGCAGCGTTGTGGAGGCTAGCGGGAGGGCCAGCACAGATACGCAGTATTTT	CSVVEASGRASTDTQYF
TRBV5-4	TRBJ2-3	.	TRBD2	TGTGCCAGTGGGACTAGAGGATTAGATACGCAGTATTTT	CASGTRGLDTQYF
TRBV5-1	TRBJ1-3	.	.	TGCGCCAGCAGCTCCGAGGGCGGCGGAAACACCATATATTTT	CASSSEGGGNTIYF
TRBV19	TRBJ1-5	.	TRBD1	TGTGCCAGTAGTCCCACCGGGACAGGGTCGCCCCAGCATTTT	CASSPTGTGSPQHF
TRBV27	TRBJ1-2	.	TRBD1	TGTGCCAGCAGCCAAGACAGGGGCTATGGCTACACCTTC	CASSQDRGYGYTF
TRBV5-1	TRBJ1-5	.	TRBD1	TGCGCCAGCAGCTTGAACCCCCACGACAGGGGAGTAGCTCAGCCCCAGCATTTT	CASSLNPHDRGVAQPQHF
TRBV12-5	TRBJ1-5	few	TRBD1	TGTGCTAGTTCCCCGCCGACAGGGGGGAATCAGCCCCAGCATTTT	CASSPPTGGNQPQHF
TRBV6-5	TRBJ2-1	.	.	TGTGCCAGCAGCGGGAGACCGGTGGTCCATGAGCAGTTCTTC	CASSGRPVVHEQFF
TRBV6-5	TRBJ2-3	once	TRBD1	TGTGCCAGCAGTACCTGGACAGGGGTGACAGATACGCAGTATTTT	CASSTWTGVTDTQYF
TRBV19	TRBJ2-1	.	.	TGTGCCAGTAGGCTTACAGGCAGATACAATGAGCAGTTCTTC	CASRLTGRYNEQFF
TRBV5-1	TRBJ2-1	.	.	TGCGCCAGCAGCTTGTGGCAGGGGGGCTACAATGAGCAGTTCTTC	CASSLWQGGYNEQFF
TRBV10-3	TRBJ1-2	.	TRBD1	TGTGCCATCACCTCAAGCGTCGAGGAGGGGGCTAATGGCTACACCTTC	CAITSSVEEGANGYTF
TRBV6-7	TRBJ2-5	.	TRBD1	TGTGCCAGCAGTTACTCTTGCCAGGGGGAGTGGACCCAGTACTTC	CASSYSCQGEWTQYF
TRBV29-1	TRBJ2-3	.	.	TGCAGCGTTTCGGTGACAGATACGCAGTATTTT	CSVSVTDTQYF
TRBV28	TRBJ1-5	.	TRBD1	TGTGCCAGCAGTTTAAGACAGGGGGCCAGCAATCAGCCCCAGCATTTT	CASSLRQGASNQPQHF
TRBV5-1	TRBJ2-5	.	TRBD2	TGCGCCAGCAGCTCGACTAGCGGGGCGGGGACCCAGTACTTC	CASSSTSGAGTQYF
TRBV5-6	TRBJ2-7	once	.	TGTGCCAGCAGCTCAACGGGACAAAACTCCTACGAGCAGTACTTC	CASSSTGQNSYEQYF
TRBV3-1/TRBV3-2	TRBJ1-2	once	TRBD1	TGTGCCAGCAGCCAGGAGGCAGGGGGGGGCTACACCTTC	CASSQEAGGGYTF
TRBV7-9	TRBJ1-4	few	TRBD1	TGTGCCAGCAGCCAGGGGGGCAGGGGTAATGAAAAACTGTTTTTT	CASSQGGRGNEKLFF
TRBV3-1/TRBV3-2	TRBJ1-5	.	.	TGTGCCAGCAGTCTAGGAGGGCAGAGTTATCAGCCCCAGCATTTT	CASSLGGQSYQPQHF
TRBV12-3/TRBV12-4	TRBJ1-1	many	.	TGTGCCAGCACCCTAGACCGAGCCACTGAAGCTTTCTTT	CASTLDRATEAFF
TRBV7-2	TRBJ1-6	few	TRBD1	TGTGCCAGCAGCGCCCCCGGGACAGGGCAATCACCCCTCCACTTT	CASSAPGTGQSPLHF
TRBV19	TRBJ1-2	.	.	TGTGCCAGTACCACCCTGGAGGGCACCGCTAACTATGGCTACACCTTC	CASTTLEGTANYGYTF
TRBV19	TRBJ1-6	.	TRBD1	TGTGCCAGTAGGAATTCCGGGACAGATAATTCACCCCTCCACTTT	CASRNSGTDNSPLHF
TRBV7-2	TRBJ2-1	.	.	TGTGCCAGCAGCCTCATGACAGGTAACGATGAGCAGTTCTTC	CASSLMTGNDEQFF
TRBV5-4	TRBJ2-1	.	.	TGTGCCAGCAGCTCCGCGTCGGTTCGAGGCCTAAACAATGAGCAGTTCTTC	CASSSASVRGLNNEQFF
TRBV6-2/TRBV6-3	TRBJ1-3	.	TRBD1	TGTGCCAGCAGCCTGACAGGGTCTGGAAACACCATATATTTT	CASSLTGSGNTIYF
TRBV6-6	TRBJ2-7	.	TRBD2	TGTGCCAGCAGCCATAGCGGGGAGGGTTACGAGCAGTACTTC	CASSHSGEGYEQYF
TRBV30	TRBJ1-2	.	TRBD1	TGTGCCTGGACGGGACAGGGGGACTATGGCTACACCTTC	CAWTGQGDYGYTF
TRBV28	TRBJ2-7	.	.	TGTGCCAGCAGTCTACGCGGGACGCGCTCCTACGAGCAGTACTTC	CASSLRGTRSYEQYF
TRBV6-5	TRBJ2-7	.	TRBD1	TGTGCCAGCAGCTCCCCGGACAGGGTGTACGAGCAGTACTTC	CASSSPDRVYEQYF
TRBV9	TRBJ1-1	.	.	TGTGCCAGCTCCGGGGGGGGGAACACTGAAGCTTTCTTT	CASSGGGNTEAFF
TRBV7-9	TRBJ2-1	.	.	TGTGCCAGCAGCTTAGGCGACAATGAGCAGTTCTTC	CASSLGDNEQFF
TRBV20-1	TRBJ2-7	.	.	TGCAGTGCTTGGGGGGACGAGCAGTACTTC	CSAWGDEQYF
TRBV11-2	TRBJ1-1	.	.	TGTGCCAGCAGCTTAGTCACATTCGAAGCTTTCTTT	CASSLVTFEAFF
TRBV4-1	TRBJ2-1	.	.	TGCGCCAGCAGCCCAGGTGCCGAAAGACCCTTCAATGAGCAGTTCTTC	CASSPGAERPFNEQFF
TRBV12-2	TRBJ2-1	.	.	TGTGCAAGTCGCTTAAGGGGTGCTAGCGGGGGGCCCGCCTACAATGAGCAGTTCTTC	CASRLRGASGGPAYNEQFF
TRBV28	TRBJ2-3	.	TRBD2	TGTGCCAGCCACTCTAGCGGGAGCTGGGGAGGGCGAGATACGCAGTATTTT	CASHSSGSWGGRDTQYF
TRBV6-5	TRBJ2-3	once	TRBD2	TGTGCCAGCCGTTCCCCGGGACTAGCGGATACGCAGTATTTT	CASRSPGLADTQYF
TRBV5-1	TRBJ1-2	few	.	TGCGCCAGCAGTTCAAGTAGTTATGGCTACACCTTC	CASSSSSYGYTF
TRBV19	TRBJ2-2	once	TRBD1	TGTGCCAGTAGAAGGACAGGGGGAACCGGGGAGCTGTTTTTT	CASRRTGGTGELFF